The sequence of this T cell receptor (beta chain) was determined in a study of T cell repertoires in cytomegalovirus infection. TCRdb called the reads again in MiXCR, with one record for every CDR3 protein. This table holds around 530,000 distinct CDR3 sequences, more than 25% found once. V was clipped by 5 bases and J by 2 bases, with 17 bases between them. The CDR3 consists of 16 residues. In germline, CDR1 is SGHAT, CDR2 FQNNGV. Sequencing used PBMCs. This sequence joins TRBV11-2 and TRBJ2-3; weak D call: TRBD2 (7 bases). The source of this sequence is a human donor in good health (CMV status not recorded). Some clones in this sample may be carry-over from other donors' samples. The CDR3 loop reads CASSTWGGRYTDTQYF. CDR3 in DNA: TGTGCCAGCAGCACCTGGGGGGGGCGGTACACAGATACGCAGTATTTT.